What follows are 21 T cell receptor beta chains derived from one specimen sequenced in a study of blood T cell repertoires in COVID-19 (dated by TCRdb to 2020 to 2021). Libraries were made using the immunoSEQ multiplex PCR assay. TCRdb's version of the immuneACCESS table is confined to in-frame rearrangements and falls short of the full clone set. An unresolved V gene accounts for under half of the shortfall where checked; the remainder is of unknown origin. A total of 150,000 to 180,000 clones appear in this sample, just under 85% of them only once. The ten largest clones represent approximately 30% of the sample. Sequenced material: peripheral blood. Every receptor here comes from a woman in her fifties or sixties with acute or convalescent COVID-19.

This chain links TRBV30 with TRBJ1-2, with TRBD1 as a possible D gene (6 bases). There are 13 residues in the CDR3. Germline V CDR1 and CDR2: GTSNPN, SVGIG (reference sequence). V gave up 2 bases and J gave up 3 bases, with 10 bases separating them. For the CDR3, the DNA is TGTGCCTGGAGTCCCGGGACACACTATGGCTACACCTTC. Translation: CAWSPGTHYGYTF.

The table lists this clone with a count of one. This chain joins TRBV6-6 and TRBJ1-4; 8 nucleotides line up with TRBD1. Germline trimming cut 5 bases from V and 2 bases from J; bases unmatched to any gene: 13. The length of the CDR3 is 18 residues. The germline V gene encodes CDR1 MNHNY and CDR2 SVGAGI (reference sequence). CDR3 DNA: TGTGCCAGCAGTCCTCAAGGGACAGGCTTGAATACTAATGAAAAACTGTTTTTT. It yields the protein CASSPQGTGLNTNEKLFF.

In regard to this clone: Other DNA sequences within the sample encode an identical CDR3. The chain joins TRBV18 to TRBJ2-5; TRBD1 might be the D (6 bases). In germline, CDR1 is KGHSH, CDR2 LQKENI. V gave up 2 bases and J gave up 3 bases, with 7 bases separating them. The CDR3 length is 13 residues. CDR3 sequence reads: CASSPGQKETQYF. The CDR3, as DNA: TGTGCCAGCTCACCAGGACAGAAAGAGACCCAGTACTTC.

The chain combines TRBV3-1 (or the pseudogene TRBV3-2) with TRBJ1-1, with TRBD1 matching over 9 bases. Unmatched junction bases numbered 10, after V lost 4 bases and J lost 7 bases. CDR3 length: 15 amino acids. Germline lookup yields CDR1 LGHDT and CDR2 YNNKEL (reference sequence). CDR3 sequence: CASSPIGTGFSEAFF. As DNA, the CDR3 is TGTGCCAGCAGCCCCATCGGGACAGGGTTCAGTGAAGCTTTCTTT.

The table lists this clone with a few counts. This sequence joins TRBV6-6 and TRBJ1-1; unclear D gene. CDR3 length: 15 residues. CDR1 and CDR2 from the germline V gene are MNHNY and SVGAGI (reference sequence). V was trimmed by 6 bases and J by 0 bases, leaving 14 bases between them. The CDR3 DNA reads TGTGCCAGCAGGGCGGGCCCCCAGATGAACACTGAAGCTTTCTTT. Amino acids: CASRAGPQMNTEAFF.

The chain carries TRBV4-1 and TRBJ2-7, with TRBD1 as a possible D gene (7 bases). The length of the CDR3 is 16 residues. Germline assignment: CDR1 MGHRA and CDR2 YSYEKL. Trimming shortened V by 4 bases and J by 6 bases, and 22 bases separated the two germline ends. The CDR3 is CASSLAGGKGATEQYF. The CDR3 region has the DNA TGCGCCAGCAGCCTTGCAGGGGGGAAGGGGGCTACCGAGCAGTACTTC.

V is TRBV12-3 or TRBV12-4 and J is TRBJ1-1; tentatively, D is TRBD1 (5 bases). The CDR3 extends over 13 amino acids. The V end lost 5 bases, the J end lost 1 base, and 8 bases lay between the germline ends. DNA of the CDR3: TGTGCCAGCAGTCTGACAGCGAACACTGAAGCTTTCTTT. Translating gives CASSLTANTEAFF.

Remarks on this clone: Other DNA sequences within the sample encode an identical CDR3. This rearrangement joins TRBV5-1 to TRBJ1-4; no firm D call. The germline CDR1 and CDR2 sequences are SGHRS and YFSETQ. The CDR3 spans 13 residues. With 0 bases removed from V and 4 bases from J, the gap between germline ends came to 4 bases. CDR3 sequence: CASSLGLNEKLFF. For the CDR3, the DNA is TGCGCCAGCAGCTTGGGACTTAATGAAAAACTGTTTTTT.

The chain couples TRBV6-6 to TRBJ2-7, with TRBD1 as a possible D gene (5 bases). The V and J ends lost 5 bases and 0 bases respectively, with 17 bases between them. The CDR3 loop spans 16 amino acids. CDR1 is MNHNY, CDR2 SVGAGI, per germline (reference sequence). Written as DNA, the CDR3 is TGTGCCAGCAGTAAGTCTCGGAAGGGGTCCTCCTACGAGCAGTACGTC. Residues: CASSKSRKGSSYEQYV.

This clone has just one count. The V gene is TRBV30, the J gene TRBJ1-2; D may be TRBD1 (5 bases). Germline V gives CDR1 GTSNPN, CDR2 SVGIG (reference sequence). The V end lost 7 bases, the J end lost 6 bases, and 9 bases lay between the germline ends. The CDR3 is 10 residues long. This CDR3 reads CASGRDGYTF. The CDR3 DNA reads TGTGCCTCGGGGCGGGATGGCTACACCTTC.

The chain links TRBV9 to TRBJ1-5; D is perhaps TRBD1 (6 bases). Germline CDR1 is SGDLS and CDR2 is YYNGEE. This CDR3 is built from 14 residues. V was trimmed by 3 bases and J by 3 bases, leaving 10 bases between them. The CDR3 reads CASSATGINQPQHF. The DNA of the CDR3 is TGTGCCAGCAGCGCGACAGGCATCAATCAGCCCCAGCATTTT.

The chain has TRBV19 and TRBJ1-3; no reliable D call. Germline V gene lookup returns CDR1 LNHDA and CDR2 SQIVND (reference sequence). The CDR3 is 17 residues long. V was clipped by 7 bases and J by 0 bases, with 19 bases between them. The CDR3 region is CASTLSGRDFSGNTIYF. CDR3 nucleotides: TGTGCCAGTACCCTATCGGGAAGGGATTTCTCTGGAAACACCATATATTTT.

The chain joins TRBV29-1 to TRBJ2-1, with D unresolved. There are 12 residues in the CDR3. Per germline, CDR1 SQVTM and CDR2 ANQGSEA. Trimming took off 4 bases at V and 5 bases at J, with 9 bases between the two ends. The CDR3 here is CSVARFDNEQFF. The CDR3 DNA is TGCAGCGTTGCCAGGTTCGACAATGAGCAGTTCTTC.

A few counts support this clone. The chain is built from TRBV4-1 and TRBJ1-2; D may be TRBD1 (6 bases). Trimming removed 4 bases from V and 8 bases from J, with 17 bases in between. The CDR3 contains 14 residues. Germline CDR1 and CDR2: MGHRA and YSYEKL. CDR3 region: CASSREYTGSGYTF. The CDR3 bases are TGCGCCAGCAGCCGTGAATATACAGGGAGCGGCTACACCTTC.

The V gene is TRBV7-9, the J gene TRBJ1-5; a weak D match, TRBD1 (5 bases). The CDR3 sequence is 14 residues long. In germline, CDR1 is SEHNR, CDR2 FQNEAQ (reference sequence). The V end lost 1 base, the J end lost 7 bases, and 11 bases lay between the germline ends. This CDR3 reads CASSLESAGQPQHF. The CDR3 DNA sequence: TGTGCCAGCAGCTTAGAGAGTGCAGGGCAGCCCCAGCATTTT.

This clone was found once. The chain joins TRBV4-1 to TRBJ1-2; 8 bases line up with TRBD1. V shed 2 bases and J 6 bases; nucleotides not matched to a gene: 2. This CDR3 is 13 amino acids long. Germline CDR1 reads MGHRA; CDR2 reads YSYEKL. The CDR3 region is CASSQQGADGYTF. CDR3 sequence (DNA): TGCGCCAGCAGCCAACAGGGGGCAGATGGCTACACCTTC.

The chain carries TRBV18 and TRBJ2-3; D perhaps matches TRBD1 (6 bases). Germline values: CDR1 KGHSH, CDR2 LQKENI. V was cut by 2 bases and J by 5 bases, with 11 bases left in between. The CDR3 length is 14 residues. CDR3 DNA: TGTGCCAGCTCACCAAAGACAGGACTAGATACGCAGTATTTT. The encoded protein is CASSPKTGLDTQYF.

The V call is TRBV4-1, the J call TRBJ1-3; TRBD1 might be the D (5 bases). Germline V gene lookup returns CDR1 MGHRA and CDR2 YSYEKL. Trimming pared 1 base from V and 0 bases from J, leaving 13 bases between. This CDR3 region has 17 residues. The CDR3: CASSQAPGLYSGNTIYF. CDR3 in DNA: TGCGCCAGCAGCCAAGCTCCAGGGCTTTACTCTGGAAACACCATATATTTT.

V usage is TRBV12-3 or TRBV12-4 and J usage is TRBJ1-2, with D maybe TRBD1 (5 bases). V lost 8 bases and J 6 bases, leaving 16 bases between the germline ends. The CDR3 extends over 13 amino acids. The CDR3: CASRVREENGYTF. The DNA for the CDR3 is TGTGCCAGCCGAGTCAGGGAAGAGAATGGCTACACCTTC.

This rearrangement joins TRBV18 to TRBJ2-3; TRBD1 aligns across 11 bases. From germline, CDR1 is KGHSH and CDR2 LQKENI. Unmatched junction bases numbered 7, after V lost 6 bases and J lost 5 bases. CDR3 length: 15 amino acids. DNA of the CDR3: TGTGCCAGCTCTCCTGGACAGGGGGCGGTAGATACGCAGTATTTT. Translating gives CASSPGQGAVDTQYF.

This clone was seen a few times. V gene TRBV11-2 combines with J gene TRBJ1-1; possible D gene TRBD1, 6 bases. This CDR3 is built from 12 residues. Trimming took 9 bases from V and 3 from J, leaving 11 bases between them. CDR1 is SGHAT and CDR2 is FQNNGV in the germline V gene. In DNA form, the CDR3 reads TGTGCCAGTCAGGGGTGGGACACTGAAGCTTTCTTT. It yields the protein CASQGWDTEAFF. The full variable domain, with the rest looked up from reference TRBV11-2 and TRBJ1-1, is EAGVAQSPRYKIIEKRQSVAFWCNPISGHATLYWYQQILGQGPKLLIQFQNNGVVDDSQLPKDRFSAERLKGVDSTLKIQPAKLEDSAVYLCASQGWDTEAFFGQGTRLTVV.